The clone carrying this TCR beta chain turned up a few times. Antigen: not known. This CDR3 has 16 residues. V was trimmed by 7 bases and J by 1 base, leaving 18 bases between them. Germline values: CDR1 LGHNT, CDR2 FRNRAP. These data come from a study of T cell repertoires in cytomegalovirus infection. TCRdb fed the reads into MiXCR, producing one record per CDR3 protein. The table has about 830,000 distinct CDR3 sequences, less than 35% seen once. The receptor was isolated from a human donor in good health (CMV status not recorded). Some clones in this sample may be carry-over from other donors' samples. The material was cultured CD8+ T cells from PBMCs, obtained from culture after CMV antigen stimulation. This chain connects TRBV12-5 to TRBJ2-3; no reliable D call. The CDR3 protein is CASADGSKYRTDTQYF. In nucleotides, the CDR3 is TGTGCTAGTGCCGACGGATCGAAGTACCGCACAGATACGCAGTATTTT.